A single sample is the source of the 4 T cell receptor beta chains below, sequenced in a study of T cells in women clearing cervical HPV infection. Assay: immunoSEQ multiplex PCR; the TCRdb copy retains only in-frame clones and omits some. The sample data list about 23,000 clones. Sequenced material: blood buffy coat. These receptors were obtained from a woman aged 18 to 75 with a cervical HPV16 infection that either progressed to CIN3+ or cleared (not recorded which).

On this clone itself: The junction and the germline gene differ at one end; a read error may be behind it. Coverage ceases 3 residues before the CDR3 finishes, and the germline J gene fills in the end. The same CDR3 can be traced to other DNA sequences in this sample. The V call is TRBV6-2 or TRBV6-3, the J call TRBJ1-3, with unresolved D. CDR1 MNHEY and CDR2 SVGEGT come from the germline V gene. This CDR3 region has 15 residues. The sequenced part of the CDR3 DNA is TGTGCCAGTAGTTACGACATGAGCTCTGGAAACACT. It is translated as CASSYDMSSGNT. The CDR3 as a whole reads CASSYDMSSGNTIYF.

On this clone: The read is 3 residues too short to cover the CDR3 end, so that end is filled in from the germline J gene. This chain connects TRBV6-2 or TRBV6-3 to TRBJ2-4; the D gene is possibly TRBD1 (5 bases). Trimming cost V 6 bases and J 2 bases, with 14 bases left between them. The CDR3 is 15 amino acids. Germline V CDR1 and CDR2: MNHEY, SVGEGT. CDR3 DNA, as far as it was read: TGTGCCAGCAGCCTTGAATGGGGCTCCAAAAACATT. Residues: CASSLEWGSKNI. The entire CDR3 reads CASSLEWGSKNIQYF.

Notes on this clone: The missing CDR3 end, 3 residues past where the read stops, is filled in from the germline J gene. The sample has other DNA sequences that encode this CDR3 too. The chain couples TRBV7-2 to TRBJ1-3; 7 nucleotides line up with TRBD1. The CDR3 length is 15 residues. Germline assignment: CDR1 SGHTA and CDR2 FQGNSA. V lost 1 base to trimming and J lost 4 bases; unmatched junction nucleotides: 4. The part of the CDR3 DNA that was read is TGTGCCAGCAGCTTAGGGCAGGGGGGCGGAAACACC. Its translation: CASSLGQGGGNT. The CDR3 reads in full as CASSLGQGGGNTIYF.

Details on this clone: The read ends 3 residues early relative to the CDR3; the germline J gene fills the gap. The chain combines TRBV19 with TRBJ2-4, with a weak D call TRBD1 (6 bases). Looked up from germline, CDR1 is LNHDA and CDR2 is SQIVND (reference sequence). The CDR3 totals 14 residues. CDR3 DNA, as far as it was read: TGTGCCAGTTCCCCGGACAGCTCCCTCTATGGT. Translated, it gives CASSPDSSLYG. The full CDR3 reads CASSPDSSLYGQYF.